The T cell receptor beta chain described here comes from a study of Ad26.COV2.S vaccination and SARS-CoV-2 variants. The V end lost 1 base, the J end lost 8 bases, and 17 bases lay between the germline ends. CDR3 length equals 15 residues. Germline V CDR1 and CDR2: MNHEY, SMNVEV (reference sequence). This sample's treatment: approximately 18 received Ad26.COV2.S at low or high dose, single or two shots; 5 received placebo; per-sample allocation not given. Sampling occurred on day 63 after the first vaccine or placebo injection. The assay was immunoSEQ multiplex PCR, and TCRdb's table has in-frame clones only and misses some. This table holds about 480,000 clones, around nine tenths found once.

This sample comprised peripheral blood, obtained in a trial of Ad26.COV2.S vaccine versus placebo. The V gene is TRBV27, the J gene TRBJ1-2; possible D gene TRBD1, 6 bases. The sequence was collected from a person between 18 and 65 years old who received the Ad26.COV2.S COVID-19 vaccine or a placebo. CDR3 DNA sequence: TGTGCCAGCAGTTTATTTGCAGGGGCCGACTTGGGCTACACCTTC. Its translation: CASSLFAGADLGYTF.